One T cell receptor beta chain is described in this entry. Its antigen is as yet unknown. The sample is drawn from a study of regulatory and conventional T cells in RAG deficiency. This CDR3 region has 14 residues. Germline lookup yields CDR1 SNHLY and CDR2 FYNNEI. V shed 4 bases, J shed 6 bases, and the junction held 6 bases outside the gene matches. The sorted conventional CD4+ T cells were CD25-low and CD127-high, with genomic DNA sequenced. Method: immunoSEQ multiplex PCR; TCRdb's copy keeps in-frame clones and lacks some. The top ten clones hold about 0.4% of a sample with around 29,000 clones, about 96% of them seen once. Study results and caveats: Shannon entropy fell and Simpson indices rose in RAG-deficient patients. Omenn patients showed >75% Treg-Tconv overlap and shorter CDR3 lengths.

The data also belong to a second study, concerning regulatory T cells. Per that study: The primer mix had 52 TRBV and 13 TRBJ primers. Patient repertoires had restricted TRB V-J pairs and skewed V and J usage, most in Tregs.

The chain employs TRBV2 and TRBJ2-7; TRBD1 aligns across 10 bases. Source material: CD25- CD4+ T cells sorted from blood. This receptor was obtained from a human donor in good health. CDR3 in amino acids: CASSVDRGLSEQYF. CDR3 nucleotide sequence: TGTGCCAGCAGTGTAGACAGGGGGCTTAGCGAGCAGTACTTC.